This T cell receptor beta chain was sequenced during a study of Ad26.COV2.S vaccination and SARS-CoV-2 variants. Study background: Once, or twice with 56 days between doses, Ad26.COV2.S was given intramuscularly.

Treatment meaning: 19 received Ad26.COV2.S at low or high dose, single or two shots; several received placebo; per-sample allocation not given. It was on day 63 after the first vaccine or placebo injection that samples were taken. Profiled with immunoSEQ multiplex PCR; TCRdb holds only in-frame clones, not every one. The data hold hundreds of thousands of clones, with roughly nine tenths observed a single time. The CDR3 spans 18 residues. With 7 bases removed from V and 0 bases from J, the gap between germline ends came to 22 bases. CDR1 LNHDA and CDR2 SQIVND come from the germline V gene (reference sequence).

The rearrangement uses TRBV19 and TRBJ1-5, with D unclear. This TCR was recovered from a person between 18 and 59 years old who received the Ad26.COV2.S COVID-19 vaccine or a placebo. This specimen consisted of peripheral blood, obtained in a trial of Ad26.COV2.S vaccine versus placebo. The CDR3 loop reads CASTVSSQQYYSNQPQHF. In DNA, the CDR3 is TGTGCCAGTACCGTATCATCACAGCAATATTATAGCAATCAGCCCCAGCATTTT.